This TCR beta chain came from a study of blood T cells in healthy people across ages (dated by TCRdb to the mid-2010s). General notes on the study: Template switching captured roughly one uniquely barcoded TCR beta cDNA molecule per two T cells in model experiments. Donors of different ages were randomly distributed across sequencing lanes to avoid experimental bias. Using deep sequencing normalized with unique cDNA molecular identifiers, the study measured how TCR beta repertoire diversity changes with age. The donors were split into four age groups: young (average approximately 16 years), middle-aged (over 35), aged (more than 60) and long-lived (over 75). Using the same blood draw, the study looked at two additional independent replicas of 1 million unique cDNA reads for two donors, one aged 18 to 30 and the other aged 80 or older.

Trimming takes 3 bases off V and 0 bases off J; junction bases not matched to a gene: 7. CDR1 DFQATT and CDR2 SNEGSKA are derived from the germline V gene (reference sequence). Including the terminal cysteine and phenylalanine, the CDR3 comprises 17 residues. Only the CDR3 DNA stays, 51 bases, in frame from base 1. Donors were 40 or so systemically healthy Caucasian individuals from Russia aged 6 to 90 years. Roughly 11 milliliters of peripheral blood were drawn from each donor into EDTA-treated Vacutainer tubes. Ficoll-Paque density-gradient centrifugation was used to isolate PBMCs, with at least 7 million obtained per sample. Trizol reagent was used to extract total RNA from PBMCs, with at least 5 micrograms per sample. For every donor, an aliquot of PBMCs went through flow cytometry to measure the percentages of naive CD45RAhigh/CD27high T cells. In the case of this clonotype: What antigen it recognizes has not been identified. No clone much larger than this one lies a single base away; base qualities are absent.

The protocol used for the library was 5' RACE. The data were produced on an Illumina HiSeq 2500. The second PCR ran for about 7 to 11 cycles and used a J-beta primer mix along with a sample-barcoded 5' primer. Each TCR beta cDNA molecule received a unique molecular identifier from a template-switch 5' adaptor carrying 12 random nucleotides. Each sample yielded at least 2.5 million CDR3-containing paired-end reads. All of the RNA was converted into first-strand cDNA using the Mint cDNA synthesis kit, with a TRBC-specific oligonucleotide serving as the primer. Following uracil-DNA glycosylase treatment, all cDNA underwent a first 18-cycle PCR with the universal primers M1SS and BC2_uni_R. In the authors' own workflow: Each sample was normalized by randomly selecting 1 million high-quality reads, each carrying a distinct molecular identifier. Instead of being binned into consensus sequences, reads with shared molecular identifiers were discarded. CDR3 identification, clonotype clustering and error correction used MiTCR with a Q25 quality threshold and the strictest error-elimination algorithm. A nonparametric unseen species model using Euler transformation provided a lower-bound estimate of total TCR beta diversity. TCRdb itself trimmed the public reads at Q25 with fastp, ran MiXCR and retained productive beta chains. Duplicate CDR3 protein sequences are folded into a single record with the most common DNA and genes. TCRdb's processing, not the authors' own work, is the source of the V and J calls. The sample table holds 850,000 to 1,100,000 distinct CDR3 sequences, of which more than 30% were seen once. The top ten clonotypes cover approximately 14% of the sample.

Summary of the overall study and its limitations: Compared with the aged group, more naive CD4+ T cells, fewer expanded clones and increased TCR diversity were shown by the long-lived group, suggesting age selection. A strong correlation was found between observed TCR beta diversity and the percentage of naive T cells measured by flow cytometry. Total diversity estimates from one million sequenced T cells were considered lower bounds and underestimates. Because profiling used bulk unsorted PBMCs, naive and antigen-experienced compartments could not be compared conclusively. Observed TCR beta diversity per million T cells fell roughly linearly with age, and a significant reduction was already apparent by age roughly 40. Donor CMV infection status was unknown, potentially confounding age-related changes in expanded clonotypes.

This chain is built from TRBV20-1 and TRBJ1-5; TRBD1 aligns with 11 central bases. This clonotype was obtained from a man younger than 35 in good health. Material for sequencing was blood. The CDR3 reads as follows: CSASRDRGRYSNQPQHF. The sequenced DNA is TGCAGTGCTAGCCGGGACAGGGGGAGGTATAGCAATCAGCCCCAGCATTTT.